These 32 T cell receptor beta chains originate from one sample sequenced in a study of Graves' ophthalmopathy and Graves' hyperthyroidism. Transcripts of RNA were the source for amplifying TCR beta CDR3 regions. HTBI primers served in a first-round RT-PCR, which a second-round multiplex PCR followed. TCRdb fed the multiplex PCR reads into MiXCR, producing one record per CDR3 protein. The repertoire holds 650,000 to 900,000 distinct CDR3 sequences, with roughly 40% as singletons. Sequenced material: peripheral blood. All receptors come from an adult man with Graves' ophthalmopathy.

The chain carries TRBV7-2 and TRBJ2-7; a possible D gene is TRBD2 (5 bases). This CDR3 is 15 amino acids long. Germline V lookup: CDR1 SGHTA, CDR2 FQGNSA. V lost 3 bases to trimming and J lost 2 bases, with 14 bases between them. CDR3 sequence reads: CASSFAPGSTYEQYF. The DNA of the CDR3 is TGTGCCAGCAGCTTCGCTCCGGGATCAACCTACGAGCAGTACTTC.

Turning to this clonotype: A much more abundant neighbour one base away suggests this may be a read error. CDR3 nucleotide sequence: TGTGCCAGCAGCCTTTCCGGAGGGGTAAATGGAAAACTGTTTTTT. Protein product: CASSLSGGVNGKLFF. The chain recombines TRBV7-9 with TRBJ1-4; possibly TRBD1 for D (5 bases). This CDR3 is 15 amino acids long. Germline CDR1 reads SEHNR; CDR2 reads FQNEAQ (reference sequence).

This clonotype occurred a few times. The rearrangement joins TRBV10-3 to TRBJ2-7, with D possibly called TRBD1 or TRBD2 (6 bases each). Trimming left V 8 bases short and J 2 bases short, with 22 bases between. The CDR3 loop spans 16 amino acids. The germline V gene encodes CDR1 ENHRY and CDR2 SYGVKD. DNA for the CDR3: TGTGCCATCGGGGGGCCCGGCGCCCGAGGCGCCTACGAGCAGTACTTC. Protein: CAIGGPGARGAYEQYF.

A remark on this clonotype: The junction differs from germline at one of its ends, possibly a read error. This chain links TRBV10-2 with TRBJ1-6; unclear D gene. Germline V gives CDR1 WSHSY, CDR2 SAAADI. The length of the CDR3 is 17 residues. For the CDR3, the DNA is TGTGCCAGCAGTGAAGCGGAATGGAGAAGGGCTAGTTCACCCCTCCACTTT. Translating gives CASSEAEWRRASSPLHF.

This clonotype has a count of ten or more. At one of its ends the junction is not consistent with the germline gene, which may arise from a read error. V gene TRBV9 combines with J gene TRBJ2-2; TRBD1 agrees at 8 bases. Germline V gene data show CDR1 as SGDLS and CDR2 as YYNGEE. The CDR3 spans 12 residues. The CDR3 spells CASSTLTGELFF. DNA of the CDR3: TGTGCCAGCAGCACCCTGACAGGGGAACTGTTTTTT.

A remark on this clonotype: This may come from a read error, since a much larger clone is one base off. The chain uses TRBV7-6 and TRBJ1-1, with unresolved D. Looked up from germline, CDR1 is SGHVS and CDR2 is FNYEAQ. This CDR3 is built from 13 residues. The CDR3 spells CASSLGAFGEALF. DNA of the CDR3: TGTGCCAGCAGCTTAGGCGCCTTTGGTGAAGCTTTGTTT.

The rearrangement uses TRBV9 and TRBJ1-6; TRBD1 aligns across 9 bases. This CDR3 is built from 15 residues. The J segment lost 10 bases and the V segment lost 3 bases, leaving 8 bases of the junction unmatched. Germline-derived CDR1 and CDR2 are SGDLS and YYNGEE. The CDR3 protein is CASSARGQGESPLHF. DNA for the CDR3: TGTGCCAGCAGCGCCCGGGGACAGGGCGAATCACCCCTCCACTTT.

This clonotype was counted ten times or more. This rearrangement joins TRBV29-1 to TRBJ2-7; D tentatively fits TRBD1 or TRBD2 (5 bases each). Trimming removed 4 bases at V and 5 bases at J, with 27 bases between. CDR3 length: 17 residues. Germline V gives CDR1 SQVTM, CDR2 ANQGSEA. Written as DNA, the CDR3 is TGCAGCGTTGCTGGGGGTGGCGCACACCTGCTCCCTAACGAGCAGTACTTC. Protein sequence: CSVAGGGAHLLPNEQYF.

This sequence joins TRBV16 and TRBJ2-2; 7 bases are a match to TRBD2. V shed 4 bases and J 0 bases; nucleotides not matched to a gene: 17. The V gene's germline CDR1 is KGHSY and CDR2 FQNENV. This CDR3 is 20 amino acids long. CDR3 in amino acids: CASSPSQWPRGGPNTGELFF. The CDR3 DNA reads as TGTGCCAGCAGCCCATCCCAATGGCCGCGCGGGGGTCCGAACACCGGGGAGCTGTTTTTT.

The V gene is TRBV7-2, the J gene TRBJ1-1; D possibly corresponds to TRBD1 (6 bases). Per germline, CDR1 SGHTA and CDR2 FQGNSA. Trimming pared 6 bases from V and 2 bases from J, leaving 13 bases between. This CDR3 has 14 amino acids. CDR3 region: CASSLYRDNTEAFF. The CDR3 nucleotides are TGTGCCAGCAGTTTATACAGGGACAACACTGAAGCTTTCTTT. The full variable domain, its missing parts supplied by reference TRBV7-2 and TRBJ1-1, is GAGVSQSPSNKVTEKGKDVELRCDPISGHTALYWYRQSLGQGLEFLIYFQGNSAPDKSGLPSDRFSAERTGGSVSTLTIQRTQQEDSAVYLCASSLYRDNTEAFFGQGTRLTVV.

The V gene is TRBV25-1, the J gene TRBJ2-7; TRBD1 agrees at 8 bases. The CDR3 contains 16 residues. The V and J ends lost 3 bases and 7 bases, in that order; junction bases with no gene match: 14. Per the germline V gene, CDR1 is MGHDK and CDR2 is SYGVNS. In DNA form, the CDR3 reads TGTGCCAGCAGTGATCCATCCAGGACAGGGTTAGGGGAGCAGTACTTC. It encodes CASSDPSRTGLGEQYF.

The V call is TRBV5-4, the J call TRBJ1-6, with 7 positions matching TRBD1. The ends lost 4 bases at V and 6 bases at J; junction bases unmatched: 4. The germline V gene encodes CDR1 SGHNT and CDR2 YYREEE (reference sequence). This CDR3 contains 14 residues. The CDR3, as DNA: TGTGCCAGCAGCCACCGGGACAGTAATTCACCCCTCCACTTT. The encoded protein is CASSHRDSNSPLHF. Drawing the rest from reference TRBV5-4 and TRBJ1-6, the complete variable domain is ETGVTQSPTHLIKTRGQQVTLRCSSQSGHNTVSWYQQALGQGPQFIFQYYREEENGRGNFPPRFSGLQFPNYSSELNVNALELDDSALYLCASSHRDSNSPLHFGNGTRLTVT.

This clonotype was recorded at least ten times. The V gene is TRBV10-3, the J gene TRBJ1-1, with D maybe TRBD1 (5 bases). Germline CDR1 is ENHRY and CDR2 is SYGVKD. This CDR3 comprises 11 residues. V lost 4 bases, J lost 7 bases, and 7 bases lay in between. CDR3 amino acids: CAISAQGEAFF. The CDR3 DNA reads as TGTGCCATCAGTGCTCAGGGTGAAGCTTTCTTT.

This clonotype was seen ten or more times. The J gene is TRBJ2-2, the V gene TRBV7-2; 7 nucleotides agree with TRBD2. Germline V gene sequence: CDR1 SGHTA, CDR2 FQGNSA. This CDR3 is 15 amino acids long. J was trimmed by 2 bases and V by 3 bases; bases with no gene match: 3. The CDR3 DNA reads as TGTGCCAGCAGCTTCCGCGGGGGTAACACCGGGGAGCTGTTTTTT. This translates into CASSFRGGNTGELFF.

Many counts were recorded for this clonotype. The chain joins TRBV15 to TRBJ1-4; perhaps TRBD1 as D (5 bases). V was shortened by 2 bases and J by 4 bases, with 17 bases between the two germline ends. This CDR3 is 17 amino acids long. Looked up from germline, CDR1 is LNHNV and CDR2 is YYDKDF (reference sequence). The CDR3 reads CATSRPPRQLNNEKLFF. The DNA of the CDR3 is TGTGCCACCAGCAGACCGCCAAGACAGCTTAATAATGAAAAACTGTTTTTT.

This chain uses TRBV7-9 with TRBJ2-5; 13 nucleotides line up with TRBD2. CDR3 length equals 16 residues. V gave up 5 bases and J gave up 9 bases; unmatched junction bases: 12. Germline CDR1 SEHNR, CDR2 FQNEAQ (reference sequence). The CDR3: CASSQTLAGGMESQYF. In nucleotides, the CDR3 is TGTGCCAGCAGCCAGACACTAGCGGGAGGGATGGAGTCCCAGTACTTC.

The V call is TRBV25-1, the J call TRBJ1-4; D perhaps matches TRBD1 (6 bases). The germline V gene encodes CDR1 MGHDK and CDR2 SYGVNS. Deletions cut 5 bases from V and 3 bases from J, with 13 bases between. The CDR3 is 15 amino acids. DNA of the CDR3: TGTGCCAGCAGTCGGGGGGGGCGGGCTAATGAAAAACTGTTTTTT. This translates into CASSRGGRANEKLFF.

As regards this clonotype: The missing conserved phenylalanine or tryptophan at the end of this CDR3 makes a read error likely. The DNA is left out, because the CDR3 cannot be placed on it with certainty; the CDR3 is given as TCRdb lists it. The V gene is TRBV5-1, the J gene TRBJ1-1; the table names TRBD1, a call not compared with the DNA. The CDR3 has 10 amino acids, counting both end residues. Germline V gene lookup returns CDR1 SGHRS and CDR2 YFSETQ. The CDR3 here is CASSPGARSL.

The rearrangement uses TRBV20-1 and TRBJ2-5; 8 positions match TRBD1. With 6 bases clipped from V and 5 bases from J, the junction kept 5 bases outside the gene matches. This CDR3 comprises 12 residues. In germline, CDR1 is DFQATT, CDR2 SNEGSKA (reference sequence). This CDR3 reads CSAEDRVETQYF. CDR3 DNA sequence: TGCAGTGCCGAGGACAGGGTCGAGACCCAGTACTTC.

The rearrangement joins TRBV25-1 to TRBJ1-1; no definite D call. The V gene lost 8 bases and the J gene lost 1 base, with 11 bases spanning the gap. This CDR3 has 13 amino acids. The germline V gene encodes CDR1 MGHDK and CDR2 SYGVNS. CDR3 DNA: TGTGCCAGCGGCCAAACATCGAACACTGAAGCTTTCTTT. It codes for CASGQTSNTEAFF. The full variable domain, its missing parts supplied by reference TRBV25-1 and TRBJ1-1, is EADIYQTPRYLVIGTGKKITLECSQTMGHDKMYWYQQDPGMELHLIHYSYGVNSTEKGDLSSESTVSRIRTEHFPLTLESARPSHTSQYLCASGQTSNTEAFFGQGTRLTVV.

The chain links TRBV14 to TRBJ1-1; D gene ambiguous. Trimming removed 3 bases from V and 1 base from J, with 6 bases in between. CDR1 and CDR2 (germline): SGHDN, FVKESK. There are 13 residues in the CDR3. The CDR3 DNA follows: TGTGCCAGCAGCCATGGGCCGAACACTGAAGCTTTCTTT. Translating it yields CASSHGPNTEAFF.

The CDR3 loop reads CASRSRGGGSLHF. CDR3 DNA sequence: TGTGCCAGCAGGTCCAGGGGTGGTGGCAGCCTCCACTTT. The chain combines TRBV2 with TRBJ1-6; D is perhaps TRBD1 (6 bases). The V gene lost 6 bases and the J gene lost 15 bases, with 18 bases spanning the gap. The length of the CDR3 is 13 residues. Germline lookup yields CDR1 SNHLY and CDR2 FYNNEI.

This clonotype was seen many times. The chain's CDR3 is CASSVRTDTEAFF. CDR3 bases: TGTGCCAGCAGCGTGAGGACCGACACTGAAGCTTTCTTT. The V call is TRBV9, the J call TRBJ1-1, with no clear D. The V end lost 2 bases, the J end lost 3 bases, and 8 bases lay between the germline ends. The germline V gene has CDR1 SGDLS and CDR2 YYNGEE. The CDR3 consists of 13 residues.

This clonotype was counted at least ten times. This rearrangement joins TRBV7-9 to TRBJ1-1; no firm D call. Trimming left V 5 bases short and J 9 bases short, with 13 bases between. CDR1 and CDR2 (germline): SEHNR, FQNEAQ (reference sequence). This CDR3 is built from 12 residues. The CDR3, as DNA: TGTGCCAGCAGCCCCAGCGGGGAGAAAGCTTTCTTT. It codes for CASSPSGEKAFF.

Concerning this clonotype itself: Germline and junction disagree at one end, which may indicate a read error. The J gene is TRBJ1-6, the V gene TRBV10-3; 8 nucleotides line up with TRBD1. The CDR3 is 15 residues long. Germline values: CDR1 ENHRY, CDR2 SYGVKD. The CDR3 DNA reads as TGTGCCAGCAGTTCGCCGCCGGACAGGGCCTCACCCCTCCACTTT. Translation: CASSSPPDRASPLHF.

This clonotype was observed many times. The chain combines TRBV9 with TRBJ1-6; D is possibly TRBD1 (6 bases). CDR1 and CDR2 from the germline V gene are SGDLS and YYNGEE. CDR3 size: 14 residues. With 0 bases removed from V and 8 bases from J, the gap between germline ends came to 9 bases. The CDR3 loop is CASSVEGGDSPLHF. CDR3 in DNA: TGTGCCAGCAGCGTAGAGGGGGGCGATTCACCCCTCCACTTT.

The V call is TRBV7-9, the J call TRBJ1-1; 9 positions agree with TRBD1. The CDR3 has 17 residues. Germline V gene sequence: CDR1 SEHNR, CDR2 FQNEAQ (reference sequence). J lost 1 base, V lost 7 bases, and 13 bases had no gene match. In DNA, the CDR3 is TGTGCCAGCACCCCCCGCTGGGACAGGGTTGGGAACACTGAAGCTTTCTTT. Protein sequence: CASTPRWDRVGNTEAFF.

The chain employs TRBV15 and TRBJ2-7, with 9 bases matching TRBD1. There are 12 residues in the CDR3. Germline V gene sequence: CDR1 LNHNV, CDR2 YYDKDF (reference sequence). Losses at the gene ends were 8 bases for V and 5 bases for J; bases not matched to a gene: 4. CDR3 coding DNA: TGTGCCACCGGGACAGGGCGTCACGAGCAGTACTTC. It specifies CATGTGRHEQYF.

CDR3 sequence (DNA): TGTGCCAGCAGTTTATCAGGGGGGTTCTCCTCCTACGAGCAGTACTTC. It yields the protein CASSLSGGFSSYEQYF. The V and J genes are TRBV2 and TRBJ2-7; maybe TRBD1 (7 bases). The CDR3 length is 16 residues. Trimming stripped 5 bases from V and 0 bases from J, with 17 bases between. In germline, CDR1 is SNHLY, CDR2 FYNNEI.

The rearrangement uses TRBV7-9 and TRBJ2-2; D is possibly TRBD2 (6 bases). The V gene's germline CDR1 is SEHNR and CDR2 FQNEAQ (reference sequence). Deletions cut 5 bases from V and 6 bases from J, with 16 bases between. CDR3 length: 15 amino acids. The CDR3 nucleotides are TGTGCCAGCAGCCCGCAGGAGGGCTCCGCCGGGGAGCTGTTTTTT. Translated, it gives CASSPQEGSAGELFF.

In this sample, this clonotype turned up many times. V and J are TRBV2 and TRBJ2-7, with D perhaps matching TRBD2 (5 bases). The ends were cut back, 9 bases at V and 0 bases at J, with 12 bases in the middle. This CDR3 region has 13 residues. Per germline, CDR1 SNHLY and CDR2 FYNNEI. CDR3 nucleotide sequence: TGTGCCAGTCTTGGCCGGGACTCCTACGAGCAGTACTTC. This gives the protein CASLGRDSYEQYF. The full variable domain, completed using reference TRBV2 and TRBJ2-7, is EPEVTQTPSHQVTQMGQEVILRCVPISNHLYFYWYRQILGQKVEFLVSFYNNEISEKSEIFDDQFSVERPDGSNFTLKIRSTKLEDSAMYFCASLGRDSYEQYFGPGTRLTVT.

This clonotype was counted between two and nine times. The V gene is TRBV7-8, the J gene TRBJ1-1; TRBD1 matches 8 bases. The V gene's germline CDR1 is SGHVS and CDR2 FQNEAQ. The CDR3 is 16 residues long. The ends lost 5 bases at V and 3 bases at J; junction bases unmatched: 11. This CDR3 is CASSQDRTGTDTEAFF. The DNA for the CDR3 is TGTGCCAGCAGCCAAGACAGGACAGGGACTGACACTGAAGCTTTCTTT.